Presented here are 8 T cell receptor beta chains from one specimen sequenced in a study of blood T cell repertoires in COVID-19. Assay used: immunoSEQ multiplex PCR; TCRdb lists only in-frame clones, some missing. The repertoire holds 300,000 to 350,000 clones, 90% seen once, with 3.5% to 5% in the top ten. Sequencing used PBMCs or T cells enriched from blood (not recorded which). These receptors all stem from a woman in her twenties or thirties who had been exposed to COVID-19.

The CDR3 nucleotides read TGTGCCAGCAGCCAAGATGTCGCGGGTCAAAACACCATATATTTT. Translating gives CASSQDVAGQNTIYF. V and J are TRBV4-2 and TRBJ1-3; D is uncertain. The CDR3 is 15 residues long. V was clipped by 0 bases and J by 6 bases, with 12 bases between them. CDR1 is LGHNA and CDR2 is YNFKEQ in the germline V gene.

DNA of the CDR3: TGTGCCAGCACCTCGATGGGGGGGGCGCATGGCTACACCTTC. Residues: CASTSMGGAHGYTF. The chain links TRBV5-6 to TRBJ1-2; a possible D gene is TRBD1 (6 bases). V was cut by 6 bases and J by 6 bases, with 18 bases left in between. The CDR3 is made up of 14 amino acids. CDR1 SGHDT and CDR2 YYEEEE come from the germline V gene. Combining the CDR3 with reference TRBV5-6 and TRBJ1-2 gives the whole variable domain DAGVTQSPTHLIKTRGQQVTLRCSPKSGHDTVSWYQQALGQGPQFIFQYYEEEERQRGNFPDRFSGHQFPNYSSELNVNALLLGDSALYLCASTSMGGAHGYTFGSGTRLTVV.

CDR3 DNA sequence: TGCGCCAGCAGCCAAGTCGGGGGGAATGGCTACACCTTC. Amino acid sequence: CASSQVGGNGYTF. The V call is TRBV4-3, the J call TRBJ1-2; D is possibly TRBD1 (5 bases). Germline loops: CDR1 LGHNA, CDR2 YSLEER. V was pared by 1 base and J by 6 bases, with 9 bases between. The CDR3 covers 13 residues.

This rearrangement joins TRBV5-8 to TRBJ1-2; D possibly corresponds to TRBD1 (6 bases). This CDR3 has 12 residues. Germline V gene sequence: CDR1 SGHTS, CDR2 YDEGEE. The V gene lost 1 base and the J gene lost 6 bases, with 7 bases spanning the gap. CDR3 bases: TGTGCCAGCAGCTTGACAGGGAATGGCTACACCTTC. It yields the protein CASSLTGNGYTF.

The gene calls are TRBV4-2 and TRBJ2-5, with TRBD2 identical over 10 bases. CDR3 size: 16 residues. Germline V gene data show CDR1 as LGHNA and CDR2 as YNFKEQ. J gave up 2 bases and V 2 bases, and 5 bases lay outside the gene matches. The CDR3 DNA reads TGTGCCAGCAGCCAAAGTCCTAGCGGGGGACAAGAGACCCAGTACTTC. This encodes CASSQSPSGGQETQYF.

The chain employs TRBV12-3 or TRBV12-4 and TRBJ1-1; D is unresolved. Trimming stripped 4 bases from V and 10 bases from J, with 13 bases between. The CDR3 runs to 12 residues. CDR3: CASSSRPGGAFF. The CDR3 DNA reads as TGTGCCAGCAGTTCCCGCCCGGGTGGAGCTTTCTTT.

The J gene is TRBJ1-2, the V gene TRBV5-1, with D perhaps matching TRBD1 (6 bases). The CDR3 runs 13 residues. The germline V and J ends were trimmed by 0 bases and 7 bases, with 10 bases remaining between them. Germline values: CDR1 SGHRS, CDR2 YFSETQ. The CDR3 DNA is TGCGCCAGCAGCTTGGCTCAGGGGTCTGGCTACACCTTC. This encodes CASSLAQGSGYTF.

This clone was seen only once. The chain uses TRBV15 and TRBJ1-5, with 7 bases matching TRBD1. Germline CDR1 reads LNHNV; CDR2 reads YYDKDF (reference sequence). This CDR3 contains 17 residues. V dropped 6 bases and J dropped 2; count of bases not matched to a gene: 13. DNA for the CDR3: TGTGCCACCAGATACGTGGGTGTAGGGGGCCGCAATCAGCCCCAGCATTTT. This translates into CATRYVGVGGRNQPQHF.